This T cell receptor beta chain was identified in a study of T-cell memory formation after mild COVID-19. The overall study: Each donor largely had its own TCR clusters.

TCRdb fed the 5' RACE reads into MiXCR, producing one record per CDR3 protein. The sample lists roughly 300,000 distinct CDR3 sequences, roughly 15% occurring once. This clonotype was seen a few times. Germline V gene data show CDR1 as LGHNA and CDR2 as YSLEER. CDR3 length: 17 amino acids. The junction had 9 bases not matched to a gene; V was cut back by 0 bases and J by 6 bases. The TCR originated in a man aged 18 to 29 who had mild COVID-19 (a few samples of this study predate the infection). Cell type and time point are not known. The gene calls are TRBV4-3 and TRBJ2-3; 10 bases align to TRBD2. Sample: PBMCs or a T cell subset sorted from them (not recorded which). For the CDR3, the DNA is TGCGCCAGCAGCCAAGATACCAGCGGGGGGGCCATGGATACGCAGTATTTT. Translation gives CASSQDTSGGAMDTQYF.